These T cell receptor beta chains were read from a single sample in a study of T cells in Graves' hyperthyroidism and ophthalmopathy. From the multiplex PCR reads, TCRdb called clonotypes with MiXCR, one entry per CDR3 protein. Among roughly 550,000 distinct CDR3 sequences listed, 15% to 20% were seen once. The specimen was blood. The source is a young woman with Graves' ophthalmopathy. The CDR3 runs from the conserved cysteine through the conserved F or W. Fields, in order: J gene, clone size, V gene, D gene, CDR3 DNA, CDR3 protein. A D gene is named only where the DNA matches it firmly. Only some rows state a clone size, as once, few, many or a class for expanded clones.

TRBJ2-1 - TRBV3-1 TRBD2 TGTGCCAGCAGCAGTAGCGGGCCCCATGAGCAGTTCTTC CASSSSGPHEQFF
TRBJ2-2 - TRBV19 - TGTGCCAGTAGGTGGGGCCGGGAGCTGTTTTTT CASRWGRELFF
TRBJ1-1 many TRBV12-3/TRBV12-4 TRBD1 TGTGCCACCCGACAGGGGATGGACGCTGAAGCTTTCTTT CATRQGMDAEAFF
TRBJ1-3 - TRBV6-1 TRBD1 TGTGCCAGCAGATCCGACAGGGGAACAGGAAACACCATATATTTT CASRSDRGTGNTIYF
TRBJ2-1 - TRBV28 TRBD2 TGTGCCAGCAGTTTACCGTGGGGAGCGGGAGGACCCAATGAGCAGTTCTTC CASSLPWGAGGPNEQFF
TRBJ1-1 - TRBV7-2 TRBD1 TGTGCCAGCAGCCACCGGGACAGGGATGACACTGAAGCTTTCTTT CASSHRDRDDTEAFF
TRBJ2-1 many TRBV28 - TGTGCCAGCAGAGGCGGACAGATACTATACAATGAGCAGTTCTTC CASRGGQILYNEQFF
TRBJ2-5 many TRBV20-1 TRBD2 TGCAGTGCTAGAGATAGGCGGGGGTTTCAAGAGACCCAGTACTTC CSARDRRGFQETQYF
TRBJ2-7 few TRBV6-6 - TGTGCCAGCAGTTACGATCCTCCGGGGGAGCAGTACTTC CASSYDPPGEQYF
TRBJ1-2 few TRBV28 TRBD1 TGTGCCAGCAGTTCCCGGACAGGTCCTACCCTCTATGGCTACACCTTC CASSSRTGPTLYGYTF
TRBJ2-5 many TRBV6-1 - TGTGCCAGCAGTCAAATTTCAGGGGTGGCCGAGACCCAGTACTTC CASSQISGVAETQYF
TRBJ2-1 - TRBV6-1 TRBD2 TGTGCCAGCAGGCGACTAGCTGACAATGAGCAGTTCTTC CASRRLADNEQFF
TRBJ2-5 - TRBV4-3 - TGCGCCAGCAGCCAAGATCTCAGGGGTCCGGCGACCCAGTACTTC CASSQDLRGPATQYF
TRBJ2-7 few TRBV28 - TGTGCCAGCAGCTCCGACAGGCTCGAGCAGTACTTC CASSSDRLEQYF
TRBJ1-4 few TRBV19 - TGTGCCAGTAGTATCGGCGAAAAACTGTTTTTT CASSIGEKLFF
TRBJ1-6 - TRBV20-1 - TGCAGTGCTAGTTCCGTGGTTCCGGGGGGCGGCAATTCACCCCTCCACTTT CSASSVVPGGGNSPLHF
TRBJ1-5 - TRBV20-1 - TGCAGTGCTAGAGCCGTAGTGAGCAATCAGCCCCAGCATTTT CSARAVVSNQPQHF
TRBJ2-1 - TRBV6-6 - TGTGCCAGCAGTTACTCGATAATGGCGGGGGAGCAGTTCTTC CASSYSIMAGEQFF
TRBJ1-1 - TRBV5-4 TRBD1 TGTGCCAGCAGCTCCTATAGGACAGGGGGTAACACTGAAGCTTTCTTT CASSSYRTGGNTEAFF
TRBJ2-5 few TRBV7-3 - TGTGCCAGCAGCTTAGCCGGGACCCATGGGGAGACCCAGTACTTC CASSLAGTHGETQYF
TRBJ2-2 few TRBV6-5 TRBD2 TGTGCCAGCAGTTACGGGGGAGGGCCCGGGGAGCTGTTTTTT CASSYGGGPGELFF
TRBJ1-1 many TRBV29-1 - TGCAGCGTTGAACTCGATGGGGGTGGCACTGAAGCTTTCTTT CSVELDGGGTEAFF
TRBJ2-7 few TRBV5-1 TRBD1 TGTGCCAGCAGCATAGGACAGGGAGATCGCGAGCAGTACTTC CASSIGQGDREQYF
TRBJ1-4 once TRBV6-1 - TGTGCCAGCAGTCGGACGGAAACTAATGAAAAACTGTTTTTT CASSRTETNEKLFF
TRBJ2-3 - TRBV11-2 TRBD2 TGTACCAGCAGCCCGACTAGCGGGGCGCACACAGATACGCAGTATTTT CTSSPTSGAHTDTQYF
TRBJ1-5 - TRBV7-9 TRBD1 TGTGCCAGCAGCACCGGACAGGGAAATCAGCCCCAGCATTTT CASSTGQGNQPQHF
TRBJ2-5 few TRBV12-3/TRBV12-4 TRBD1 TGTGCCAGCAGCTCGACAGGGGATAGAGAGACCCAGTACTTC CASSSTGDRETQYF
TRBJ1-1 many TRBV4-3 - TGCGCCAGCAGCCAAGATCTCCACACTGAAGCTTTCTTT CASSQDLHTEAFF
TRBJ1-1 many TRBV27 - TGTGCCAGCAGGACTGACAGGATCCCTGAAGCTTTCTTT CASRTDRIPEAFF
TRBJ2-7 many TRBV27 - TGTGCCAGCAGTTTTTGGCGTTCTCACGAGCAGTACTTC CASSFWRSHEQYF
TRBJ2-3 many TRBV12-3/TRBV12-4 - TGTGCCAGCAGTTTGGCGGGACCCGCCCAAGATACGCAGTATTTT CASSLAGPAQDTQYF
TRBJ1-6 once TRBV5-6 TRBD1 TGTGCCAGCAGCTTTGGTGGACAGGGGGCAAGCTATAATTCACCCCTCCACTTT CASSFGGQGASYNSPLHF
TRBJ1-2 few TRBV10-3 TRBD1 TGTGCCATCAGTGACCAGGGGGCCCCTTTTCTAGGAGGCTACACCTTC CAISDQGAPFLGGYTF
TRBJ1-1 many TRBV29-1 - TGCAGCATCCGTCCAAGACTGAACACTGAAGCTTTCTTT CSIRPRLNTEAFF
TRBJ2-3 many TRBV12-3/TRBV12-4 - TGTGCCAGCAGACCGGGACCAGACACAGATACGCAGTATTTT CASRPGPDTDTQYF
TRBJ2-3 once TRBV10-3 - TGTGCCATCAGTGAGTCGAGCACAGATACGCAGTATTTT CAISESSTDTQYF
TRBJ2-7 few TRBV7-2 TRBD2 TGTGCCAGCAGCCACCCCCTAGCGGATGGAGTCTACGAGCAGTACTTC CASSHPLADGVYEQYF
TRBJ2-5 many TRBV28 TRBD2 TGTGCCAGCAGTAGTAGCGGGAGTGAGACCCAGTACTTC CASSSSGSETQYF
TRBJ2-7 many TRBV18 - TGTGCCAGCTCAGCACGGGAAGACTCCTACGAGCAGTACTTC CASSAREDSYEQYF
TRBJ1-6 - TRBV9 TRBD1 TGTGCCAGCAGCGGTGCCCCGGGACAGGGGCCGTATTCACCCCTCCACTTT CASSGAPGQGPYSPLHF
TRBJ2-1 many TRBV15 - TGTGCCACCAGCAGAGATAATCGGGGGATTAACAATGAGCAGTTCTTC CATSRDNRGINNEQFF
TRBJ2-7 - TRBV30 - TGTGCCTGGAGTGCCGTAGGGGGAGGGATAGGGCAGTACTTC CAWSAVGGGIGQYF
TRBJ1-6 few TRBV6-6 - TGTGCCAGCAGTTACTTCTGGCAGGCGGGTTCACCCCTCCACTTT CASSYFWQAGSPLHF